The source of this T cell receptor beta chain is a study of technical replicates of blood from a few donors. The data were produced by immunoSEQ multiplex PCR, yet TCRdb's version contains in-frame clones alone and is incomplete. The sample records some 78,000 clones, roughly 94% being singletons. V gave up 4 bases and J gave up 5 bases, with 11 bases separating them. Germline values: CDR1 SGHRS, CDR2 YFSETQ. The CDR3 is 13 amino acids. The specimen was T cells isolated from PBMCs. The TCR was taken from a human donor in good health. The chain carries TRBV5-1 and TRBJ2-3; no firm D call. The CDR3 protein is CASSVSSGDTQYF. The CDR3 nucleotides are TGCGCCAGCAGCGTTAGCTCCGGAGATACGCAGTATTTT. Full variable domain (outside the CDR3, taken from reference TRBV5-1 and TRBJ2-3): KAGVTQTPRYLIKTRGQQVTLSCSPISGHRSVSWYQQTPGQGLQFLFEYFSETQRNKGNFPGRFSGRQFSNSRSEMNVSTLELGDSALYLCASSVSSGDTQYFGPGTRLTVL.